This TCR beta chain stems from a study of shared clonotypes between healthy human individuals. On sorted subsets, replicate PCRs used approximately 200 ng DNA, or 27,000 or so T cell genomes. Method: immunoSEQ multiplex PCR; TCRdb's copy keeps in-frame clones and lacks some. The table records around 980,000 clones, around 82% of them present only once. On this clone itself: Its cognate antigen is unknown.

Study results and limitations: Clonotypes which were not shared had lower generation probabilities than clonotypes that all four donors shared. Owing to a small donor count, the genetic and exposure-history diversity represented was limited.

The V end was cut by 2 bases, the J end by 6 bases, with 26 bases between. Germline V gene sequence: CDR1 MDHEN, CDR2 SYDVKM. The CDR3 has 18 residues. The V and J genes are TRBV28 and TRBJ2-7, with D unresolved. The receptor was isolated from a young man in good health. Some clones in this sample may be carry-over from other donors' samples. The sample comprised memory CD4+ T cells from PBMCs. As to subset: CD45RA-negative fraction. The CDR3 reads CASSLRLRRLGEDREQYF. Written as DNA, the CDR3 is TGTGCCAGCAGTTTACGGTTGAGACGACTCGGAGAAGACCGCGAGCAGTACTTC.